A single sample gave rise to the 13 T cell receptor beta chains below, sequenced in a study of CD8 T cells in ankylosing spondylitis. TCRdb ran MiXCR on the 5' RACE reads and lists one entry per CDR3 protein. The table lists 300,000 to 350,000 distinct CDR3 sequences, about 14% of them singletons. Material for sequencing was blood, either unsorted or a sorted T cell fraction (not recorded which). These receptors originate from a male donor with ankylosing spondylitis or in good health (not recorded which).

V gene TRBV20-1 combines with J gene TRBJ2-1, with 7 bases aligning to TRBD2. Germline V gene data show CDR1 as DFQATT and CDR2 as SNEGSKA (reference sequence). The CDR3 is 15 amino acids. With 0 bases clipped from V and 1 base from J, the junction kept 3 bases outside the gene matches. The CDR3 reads CSAREASGSYNEQFF. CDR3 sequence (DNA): TGCAGTGCTAGAGAGGCTAGCGGATCCTACAATGAGCAGTTCTTC.

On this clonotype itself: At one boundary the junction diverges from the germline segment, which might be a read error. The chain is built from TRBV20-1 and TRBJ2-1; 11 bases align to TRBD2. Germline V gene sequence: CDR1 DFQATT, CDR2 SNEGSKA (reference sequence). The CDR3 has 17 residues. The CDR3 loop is CCATLGLAVSSYNEQFF. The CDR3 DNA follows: TGCTGTGCTACCCTGGGACTAGCGGTAAGCTCCTACAATGAGCAGTTCTTC.

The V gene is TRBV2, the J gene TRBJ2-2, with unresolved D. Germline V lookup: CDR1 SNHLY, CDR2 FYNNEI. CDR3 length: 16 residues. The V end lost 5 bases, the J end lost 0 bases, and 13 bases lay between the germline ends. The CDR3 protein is CASSTTRIANTGELFF. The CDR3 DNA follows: TGTGCCAGCAGTACTACAAGAATCGCGAACACCGGGGAGCTGTTTTTT.

CDR3 sequence reads: CASTRGGFAGYTF. In DNA, the CDR3 is TGTGCCAGCACCCGAGGGGGTTTTGCTGGCTACACCTTC. The V and J genes are TRBV12-3 or TRBV12-4 and TRBJ1-2; D perhaps matches TRBD1 (6 bases). This CDR3 region has 13 residues. V dropped 7 bases and J dropped 7 bases, with 16 bases sitting between them.

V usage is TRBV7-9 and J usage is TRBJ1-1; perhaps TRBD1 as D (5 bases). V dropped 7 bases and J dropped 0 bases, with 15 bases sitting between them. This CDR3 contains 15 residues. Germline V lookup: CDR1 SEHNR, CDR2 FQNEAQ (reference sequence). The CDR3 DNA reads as TGTGCCAGCAAGACGGACACGTTTATGAACACTGAAGCTTTCTTT. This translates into CASKTDTFMNTEAFF.

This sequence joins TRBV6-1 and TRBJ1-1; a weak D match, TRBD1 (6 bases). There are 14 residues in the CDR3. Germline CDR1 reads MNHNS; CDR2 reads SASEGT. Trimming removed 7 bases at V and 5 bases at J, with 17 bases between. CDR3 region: CASNTFTGRTEAFF. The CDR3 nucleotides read TGTGCCAGCAACACCTTCACAGGGCGGACTGAAGCTTTCTTT.

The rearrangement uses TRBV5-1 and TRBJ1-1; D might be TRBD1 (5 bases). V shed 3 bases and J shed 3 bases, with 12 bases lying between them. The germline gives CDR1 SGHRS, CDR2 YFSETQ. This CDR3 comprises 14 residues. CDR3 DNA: TGCGCCAGCAGCTCGCTCCAGGGTGACACTGAAGCTTTCTTT. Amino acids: CASSSLQGDTEAFF.

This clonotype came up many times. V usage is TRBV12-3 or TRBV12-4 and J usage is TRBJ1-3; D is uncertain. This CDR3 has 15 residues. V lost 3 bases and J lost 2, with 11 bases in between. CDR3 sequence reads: CASSFGSAAGNTIYF. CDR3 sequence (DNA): TGTGCCAGCAGTTTCGGCTCGGCCGCTGGAAACACCATATATTTT.

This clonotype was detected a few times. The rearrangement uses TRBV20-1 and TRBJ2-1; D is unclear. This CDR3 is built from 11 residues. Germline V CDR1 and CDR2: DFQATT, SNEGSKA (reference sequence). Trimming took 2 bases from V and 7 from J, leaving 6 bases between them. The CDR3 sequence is CSARPYNEQFF. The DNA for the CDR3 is TGCAGTGCTAGACCGTATAATGAGCAGTTCTTC.

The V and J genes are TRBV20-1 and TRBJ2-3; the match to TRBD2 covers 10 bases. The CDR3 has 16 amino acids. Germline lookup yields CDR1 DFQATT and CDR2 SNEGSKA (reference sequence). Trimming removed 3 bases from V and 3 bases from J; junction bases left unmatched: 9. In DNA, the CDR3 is TGCAGTGCTAGTGTACCTAGCGGGAGTGGGACAGATACGCAGTATTTT. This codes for CSASVPSGSGTDTQYF.

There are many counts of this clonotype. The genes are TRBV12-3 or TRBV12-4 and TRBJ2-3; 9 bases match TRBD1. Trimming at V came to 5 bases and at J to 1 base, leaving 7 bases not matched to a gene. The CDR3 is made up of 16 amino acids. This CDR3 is CASSPGQGGGTDTQYF. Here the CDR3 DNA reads TGTGCCAGCAGTCCGGGACAGGGAGGGGGCACAGATACGCAGTATTTT.

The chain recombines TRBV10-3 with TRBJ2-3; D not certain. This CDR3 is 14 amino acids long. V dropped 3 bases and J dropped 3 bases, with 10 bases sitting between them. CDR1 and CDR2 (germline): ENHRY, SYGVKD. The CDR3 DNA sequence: TGTGCCATCAGTGAAACTCTGGGGACAGATACGCAGTATTTT. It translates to CAISETLGTDTQYF.

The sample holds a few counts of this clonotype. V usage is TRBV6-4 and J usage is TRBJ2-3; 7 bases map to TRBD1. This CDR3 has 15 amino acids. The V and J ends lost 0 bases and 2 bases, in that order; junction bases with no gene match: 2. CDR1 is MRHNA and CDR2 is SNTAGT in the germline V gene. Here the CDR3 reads CASSDSTGFTDTQYF. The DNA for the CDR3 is TGTGCCAGCAGTGACTCGACAGGGTTCACAGATACGCAGTATTTT.